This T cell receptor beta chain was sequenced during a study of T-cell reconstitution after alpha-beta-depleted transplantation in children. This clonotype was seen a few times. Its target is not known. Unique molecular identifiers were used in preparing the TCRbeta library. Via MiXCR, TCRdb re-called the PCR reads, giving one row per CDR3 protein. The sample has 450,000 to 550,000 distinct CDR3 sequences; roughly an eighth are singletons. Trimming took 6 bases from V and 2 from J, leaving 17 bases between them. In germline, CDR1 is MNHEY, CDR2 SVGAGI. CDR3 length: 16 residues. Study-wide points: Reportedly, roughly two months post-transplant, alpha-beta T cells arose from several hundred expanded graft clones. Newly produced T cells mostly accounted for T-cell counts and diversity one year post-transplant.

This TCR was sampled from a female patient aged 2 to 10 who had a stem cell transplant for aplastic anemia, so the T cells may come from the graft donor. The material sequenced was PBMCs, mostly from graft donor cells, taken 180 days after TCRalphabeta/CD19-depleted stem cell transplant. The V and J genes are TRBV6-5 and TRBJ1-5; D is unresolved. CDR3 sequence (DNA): TGTGCCAGCAGACTCGGACGGGTGGAAGGCAATCAGCCCCAGCATTTT. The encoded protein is CASRLGRVEGNQPQHF.